The clone carrying this T cell receptor (beta chain) has just a few counts. The data originate from a study of blood T cell repertoires in COVID-19. About the study: The samples span acute and convalescent COVID-19 from the United States, Italy and Spain. Sources were T cells, B-cell-depleted T cells, or PBMCs; the material itself was cDNA or gDNA.

V lost 4 bases, J lost 7 bases, and 10 bases stayed unmatched. Germline V gene lookup returns CDR1 MDHEN and CDR2 SYDVKM. There are 15 residues in the CDR3. In the source study's methods: Amplifying reference gene primers gave estimates of nucleated cell counts. Measured with immunoSEQ multiplex PCR; TCRdb has only the in-frame clones, and not every one. The V and J calls and clone size come from that table; D and trimming were worked out from the DNA. Here the sample spans about 220,000 clones, roughly 80% being singletons. The sample consisted of peripheral blood. The clonotype was recovered from a young man with active or convalescent COVID-19. The rearrangement links TRBV28 to TRBJ2-1, with 7 bases matching TRBD2. The CDR3 region is CASSSRAAGRNEQFF. The CDR3 bases are TGTGCCAGCAGTTCCAGGGCAGCCGGGAGGAATGAGCAGTTCTTC.